The 3 T cell receptor beta chains given below trace back to one sample, sequenced in a study of T cell repertoires in breast cancer. Unpaired genes were suppressed by blocking oligonucleotides during a second nested PCR. TCRdb reprocessed the emulsion pairing reads via MiXCR and lists one record per CDR3 protein. The table has some 37,000 distinct CDR3 sequences, roughly 42% seen once. An expanded emulsion RT-PCR with primers for all TCR V genes paired CD8+ T cell chains. The specimen was CD8+ T cells. The receptors were gathered from a pool of human donors with breast cancer or a healthy control (not recorded which).

The rearrangement uses TRBV5-4 and TRBJ2-3, with 8 bases fitting TRBD1. The CDR3 is 13 amino acids. Germline CDR1 is SGHNT and CDR2 is YYREEE (reference sequence). V was pared by 5 bases and J by 3 bases, with 2 bases of the junction left unmatched. The CDR3 region has the DNA TGTGCCAGCAGGTACAGGGGGACAGATACGCAGTATTTT. It specifies CASRYRGTDTQYF.

This clonotype was counted ten times or more. The chain recombines TRBV27 with TRBJ2-1; maybe TRBD1 (6 bases). Deletions cut 6 bases from V and 7 bases from J, with 13 bases between. The CDR3 runs to 13 residues. From germline, CDR1 is MNHEY and CDR2 SMNVEV (reference sequence). The CDR3 protein is CASSRRQVNEQFF. The CDR3, as DNA: TGTGCCAGCAGCAGAAGACAGGTTAATGAGCAGTTCTTC.

The chain joins TRBV4-1 to TRBJ1-4; D unclear. Per the germline V gene, CDR1 is MGHRA and CDR2 is YSYEKL. Between the trimmed V and J ends, which lost 4 bases and 3 bases, there was a span of 9 bases. This CDR3 has 14 residues. The CDR3 nucleotides are TGCGCCAGCAGCCTCCAAACAGCTAATGAAAAACTGTTTTTT. It specifies CASSLQTANEKLFF.